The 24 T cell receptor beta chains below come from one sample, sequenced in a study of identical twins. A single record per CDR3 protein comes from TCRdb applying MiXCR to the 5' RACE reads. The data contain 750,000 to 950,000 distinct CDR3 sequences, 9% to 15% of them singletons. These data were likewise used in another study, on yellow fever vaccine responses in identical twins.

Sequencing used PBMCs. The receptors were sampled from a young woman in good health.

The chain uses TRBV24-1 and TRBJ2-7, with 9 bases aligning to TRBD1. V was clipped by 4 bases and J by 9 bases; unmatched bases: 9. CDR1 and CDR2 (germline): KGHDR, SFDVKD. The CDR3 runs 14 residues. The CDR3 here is CATSDAATGGGQYF. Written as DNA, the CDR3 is TGTGCCACCAGTGACGCCGCCACAGGGGGCGGGCAGTACTTC.

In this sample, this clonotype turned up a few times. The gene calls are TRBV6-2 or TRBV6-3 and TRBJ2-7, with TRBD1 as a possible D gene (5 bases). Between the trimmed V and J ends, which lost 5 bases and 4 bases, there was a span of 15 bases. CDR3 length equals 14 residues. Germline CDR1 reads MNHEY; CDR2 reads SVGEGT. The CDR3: CASSTGARLYEQYV. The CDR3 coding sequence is TGTGCCAGCAGTACTGGGGCTAGGCTTTACGAGCAGTACGTC.

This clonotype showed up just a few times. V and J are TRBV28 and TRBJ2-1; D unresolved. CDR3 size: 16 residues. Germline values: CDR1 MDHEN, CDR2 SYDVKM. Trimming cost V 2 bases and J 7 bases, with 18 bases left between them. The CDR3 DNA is TGTGCCAGCAGTTTAGGTGACCCTCAAGCGATGAATGAGCAGTTCTTC. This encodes CASSLGDPQAMNEQFF.

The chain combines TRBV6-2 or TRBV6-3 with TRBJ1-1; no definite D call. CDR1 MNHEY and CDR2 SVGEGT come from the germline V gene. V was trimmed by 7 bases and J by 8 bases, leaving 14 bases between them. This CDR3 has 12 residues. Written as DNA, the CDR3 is TGTGCCAGCAATTGGTCGGGTGGGGAAGCTTTCTTT. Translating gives CASNWSGGEAFF.

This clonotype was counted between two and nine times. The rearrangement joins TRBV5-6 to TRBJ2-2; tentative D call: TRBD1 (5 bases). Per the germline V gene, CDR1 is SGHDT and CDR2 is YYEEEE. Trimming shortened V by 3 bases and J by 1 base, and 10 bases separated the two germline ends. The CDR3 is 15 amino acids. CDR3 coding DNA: TGTGCCAGCAGCTCCGGTGACAGGAACACCGGGGAGCTGTTTTTT. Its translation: CASSSGDRNTGELFF.

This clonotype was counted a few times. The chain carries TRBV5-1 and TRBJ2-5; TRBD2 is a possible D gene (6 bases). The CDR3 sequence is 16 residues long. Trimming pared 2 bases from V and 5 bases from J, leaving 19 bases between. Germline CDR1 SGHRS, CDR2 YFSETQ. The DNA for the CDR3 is TGCGCCAGCAGCTTTCGGGAGAGGGGAGTTGTGGAGACCCAGTACTTC. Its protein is CASSFRERGVVETQYF.

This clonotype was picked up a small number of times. CDR3 region: CATSRDGTGQETQYF. In DNA, the CDR3 is TGTGCCACCAGCAGAGATGGGACAGGCCAGGAGACCCAGTACTTC. The chain is built from TRBV15 and TRBJ2-5; 8 bases map to TRBD1. The V segment lost 0 bases and the J segment 5 bases; nucleotides outside the gene matches: 5. In germline, CDR1 is LNHNV, CDR2 YYDKDF (reference sequence). This CDR3 contains 15 residues. Full variable domain (missing parts from reference TRBV15 and TRBJ2-5): DAMVIQNPRYQVTQFGKPVTLSCSQTLNHNVMYWYQQKSSQAPKLLFHYYDKDFNNEADTPDNFQSRRPNTSFCFLDIRSPGLGDTAMYLCATSRDGTGQETQYFGPGTRLLVL.

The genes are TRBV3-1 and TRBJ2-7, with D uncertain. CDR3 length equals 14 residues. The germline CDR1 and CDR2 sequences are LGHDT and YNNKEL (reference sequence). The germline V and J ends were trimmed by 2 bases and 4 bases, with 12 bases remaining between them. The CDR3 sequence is CASSQSLGAYEQYV. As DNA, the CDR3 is TGTGCCAGCAGCCAATCTCTCGGCGCGTACGAGCAGTACGTC.

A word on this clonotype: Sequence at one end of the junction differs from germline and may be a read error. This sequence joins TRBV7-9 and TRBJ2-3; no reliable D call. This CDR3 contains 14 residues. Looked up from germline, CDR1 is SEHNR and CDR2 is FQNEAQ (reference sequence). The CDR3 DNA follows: TGTGCCAGCAGCTTAGGGGCGCTTAAAGATACGGAGTATTTT. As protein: CASSLGALKDTEYF.

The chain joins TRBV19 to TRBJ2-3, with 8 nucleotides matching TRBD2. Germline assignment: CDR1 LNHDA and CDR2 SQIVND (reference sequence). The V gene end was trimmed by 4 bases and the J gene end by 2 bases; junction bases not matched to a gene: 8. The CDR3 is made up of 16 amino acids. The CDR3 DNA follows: TGTGCCAGTAGTAACAGCGGGAGCTACCCCACAGATACGCAGTATTTT. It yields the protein CASSNSGSYPTDTQYF.

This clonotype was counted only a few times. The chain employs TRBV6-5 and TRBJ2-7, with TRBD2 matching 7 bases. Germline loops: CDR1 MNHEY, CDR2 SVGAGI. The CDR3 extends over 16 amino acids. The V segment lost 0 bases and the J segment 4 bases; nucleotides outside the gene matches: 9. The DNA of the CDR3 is TGTGCCAGCAGTTACTCCGCTGCTAGCGGCGTTTACGAGCAGTACTTC. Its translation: CASSYSAASGVYEQYF.

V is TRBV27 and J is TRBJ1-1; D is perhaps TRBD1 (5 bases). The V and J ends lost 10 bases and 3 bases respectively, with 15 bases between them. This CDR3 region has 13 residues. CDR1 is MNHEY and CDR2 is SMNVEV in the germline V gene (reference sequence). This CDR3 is CATRPRGDTEAFF. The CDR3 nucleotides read TGTGCCACCAGACCGCGGGGGGACACTGAAGCTTTCTTT.

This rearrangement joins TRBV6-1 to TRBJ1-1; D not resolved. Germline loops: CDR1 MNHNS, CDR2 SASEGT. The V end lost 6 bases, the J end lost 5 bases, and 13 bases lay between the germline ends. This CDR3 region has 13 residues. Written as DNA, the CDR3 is TGTGCCAGCAGGGTGGTAGGGATGACTGAAGCTTTCTTT. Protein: CASRVVGMTEAFF.

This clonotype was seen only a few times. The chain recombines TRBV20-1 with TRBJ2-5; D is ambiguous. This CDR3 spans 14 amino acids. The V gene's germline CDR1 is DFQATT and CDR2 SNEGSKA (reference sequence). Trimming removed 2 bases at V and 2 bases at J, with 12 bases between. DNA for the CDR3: TGCAGTGCTAGAAAGAGTGGGGTTCAAGAGACCCAGTACTTC. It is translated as CSARKSGVQETQYF.

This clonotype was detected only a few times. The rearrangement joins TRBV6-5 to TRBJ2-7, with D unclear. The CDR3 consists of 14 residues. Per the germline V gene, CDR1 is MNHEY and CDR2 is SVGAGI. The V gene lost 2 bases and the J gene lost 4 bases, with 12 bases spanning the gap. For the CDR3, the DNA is TGTGCCAGCAGTTACGCCAAGGGTCTGTACGAGCAGTACTTC. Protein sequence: CASSYAKGLYEQYF.

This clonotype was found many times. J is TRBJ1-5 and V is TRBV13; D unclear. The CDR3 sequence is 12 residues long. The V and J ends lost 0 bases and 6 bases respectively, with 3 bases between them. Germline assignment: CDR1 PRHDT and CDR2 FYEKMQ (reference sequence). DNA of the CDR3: TGTGCCAGCAGCTTAGGCTCTCAGCCCCAGCATTTT. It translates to CASSLGSQPQHF.

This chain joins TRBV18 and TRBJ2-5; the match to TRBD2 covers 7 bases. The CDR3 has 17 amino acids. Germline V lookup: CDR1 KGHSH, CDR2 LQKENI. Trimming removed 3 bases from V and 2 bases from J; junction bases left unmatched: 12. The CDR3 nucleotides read TGTGCCAGCTCACCGGCCCCCTCGGGGGGTCGGCAAGAGACCCAGTACTTC. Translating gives CASSPAPSGGRQETQYF.

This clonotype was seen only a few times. CDR3 DNA: TGTGCCAGCAGCTTAGATCAGGGTTCCGGAGAGACCCAGTACTTC. This codes for CASSLDQGSGETQYF. The chain couples TRBV11-2 to TRBJ2-5; possibly TRBD1 for D (5 bases). CDR1 and CDR2 from the germline V gene are SGHAT and FQNNGV. Trimming took 0 bases from V and 4 from J, leaving 12 bases between them. The CDR3 extends over 15 amino acids.

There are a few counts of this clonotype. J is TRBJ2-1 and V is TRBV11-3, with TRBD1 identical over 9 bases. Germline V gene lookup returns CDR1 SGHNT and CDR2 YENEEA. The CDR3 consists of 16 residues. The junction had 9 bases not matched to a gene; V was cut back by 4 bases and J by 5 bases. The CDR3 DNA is TGTGCCAGCAGCTCACCCGGGACAGGGTTCCACAATGAGCAGTTCTTC. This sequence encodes CASSSPGTGFHNEQFF.

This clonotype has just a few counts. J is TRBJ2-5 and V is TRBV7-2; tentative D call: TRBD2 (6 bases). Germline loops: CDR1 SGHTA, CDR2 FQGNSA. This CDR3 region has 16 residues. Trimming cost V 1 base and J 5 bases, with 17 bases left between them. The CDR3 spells CASSLDKSGGGETQYF. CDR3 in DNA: TGTGCCAGCAGCTTAGATAAGTCTGGAGGAGGGGAGACCCAGTACTTC.

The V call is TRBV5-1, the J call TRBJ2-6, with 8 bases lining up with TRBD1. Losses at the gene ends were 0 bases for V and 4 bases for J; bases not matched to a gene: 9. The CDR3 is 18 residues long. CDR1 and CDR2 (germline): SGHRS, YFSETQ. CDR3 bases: TGCGCCAGCAGCTTGGTTCAGGGGGCGGTGACAGGGGCCAACGTCCTGACTTTC. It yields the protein CASSLVQGAVTGANVLTF.

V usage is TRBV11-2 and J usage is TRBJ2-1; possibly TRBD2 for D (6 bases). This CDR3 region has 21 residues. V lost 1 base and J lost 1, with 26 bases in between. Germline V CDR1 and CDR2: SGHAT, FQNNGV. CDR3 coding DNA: TGTGCCAGCAGCTTAGGATGGTTATTGGGTGGGGGGACCGCATCCTACAATGAGCAGTTCTTC. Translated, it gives CASSLGWLLGGGTASYNEQFF.

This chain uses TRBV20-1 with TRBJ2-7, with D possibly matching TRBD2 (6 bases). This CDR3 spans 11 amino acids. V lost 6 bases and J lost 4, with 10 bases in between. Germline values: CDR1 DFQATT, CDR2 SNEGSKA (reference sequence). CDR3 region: CSAARGYEQYF. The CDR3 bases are TGCAGTGCAGCACGGGGGTACGAGCAGTACTTC.

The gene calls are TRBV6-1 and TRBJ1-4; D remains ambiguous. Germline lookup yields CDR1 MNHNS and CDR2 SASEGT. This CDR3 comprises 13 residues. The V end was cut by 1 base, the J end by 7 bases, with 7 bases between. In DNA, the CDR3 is TGTGCCAGCAGTGAAGAACTTATTGAAAAACTGTTTTTT. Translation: CASSEELIEKLFF.